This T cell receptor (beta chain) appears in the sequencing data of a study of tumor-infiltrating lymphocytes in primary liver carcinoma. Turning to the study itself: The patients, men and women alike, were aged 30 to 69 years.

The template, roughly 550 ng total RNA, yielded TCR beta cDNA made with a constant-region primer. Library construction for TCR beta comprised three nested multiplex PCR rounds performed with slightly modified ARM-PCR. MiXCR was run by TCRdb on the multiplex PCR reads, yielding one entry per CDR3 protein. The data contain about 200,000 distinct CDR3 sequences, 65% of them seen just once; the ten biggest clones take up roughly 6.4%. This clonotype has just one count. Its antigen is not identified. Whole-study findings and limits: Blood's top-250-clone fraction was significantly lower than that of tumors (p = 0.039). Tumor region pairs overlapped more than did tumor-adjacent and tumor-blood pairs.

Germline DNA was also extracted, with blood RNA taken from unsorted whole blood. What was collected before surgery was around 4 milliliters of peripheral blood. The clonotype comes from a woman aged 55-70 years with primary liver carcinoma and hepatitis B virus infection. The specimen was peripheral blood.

The CDR3 nucleotides are TGCGCCAGCAGCCTCAGCGACGGGACAGGGAATTACGAGCAGTACTTC. The encoded protein is CASSLSDGTGNYEQYF. This rearrangement joins TRBV5-1 to TRBJ2-7, with TRBD1 matching over 9 bases. V shed 4 bases, J shed 4 bases, and the junction held 12 bases outside the gene matches. The length of the CDR3 is 16 residues. Germline CDR1 is SGHRS and CDR2 is YFSETQ.